This TCR beta chain was identified in a study of blood T cell repertoires in COVID-19. The table came from immunoSEQ multiplex PCR; TCRdb's copy has only in-frame clones and leaves some out. The sample includes over 50,000 clones, about four fifths seen only once; the top ten take around 3.7%. With 7 bases clipped from V and 13 bases from J, the junction kept 10 bases outside the gene matches. The CDR3 spans 13 residues. This clone was observed a handful of times. V and J are TRBV12-3 or TRBV12-4 and TRBJ1-2, with TRBD1 matching over 12 bases. This receptor was taken from a woman between 40 and 50 years old with acute COVID-19. The sequenced material came from PBMCs or T cells enriched from blood (not recorded which). CDR3 nucleotides: TGTGCCAGCAAGGGGGGACAGGGGGCAAATCCCACCTTC. Protein: CASKGGQGANPTF.